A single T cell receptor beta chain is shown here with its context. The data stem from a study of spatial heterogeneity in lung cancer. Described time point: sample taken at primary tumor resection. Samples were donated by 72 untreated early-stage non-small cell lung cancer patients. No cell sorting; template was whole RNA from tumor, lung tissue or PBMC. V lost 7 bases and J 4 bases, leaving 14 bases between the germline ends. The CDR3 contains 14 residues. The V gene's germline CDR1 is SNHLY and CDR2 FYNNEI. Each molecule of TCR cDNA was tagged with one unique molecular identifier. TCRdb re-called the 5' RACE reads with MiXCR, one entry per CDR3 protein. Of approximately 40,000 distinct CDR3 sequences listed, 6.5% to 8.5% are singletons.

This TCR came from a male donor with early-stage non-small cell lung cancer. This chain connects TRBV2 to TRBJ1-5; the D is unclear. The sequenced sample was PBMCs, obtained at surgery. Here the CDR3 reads CASTSTDLNQPQHF. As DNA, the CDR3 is TGTGCCAGCACGTCTACCGACCTAAATCAGCCCCAGCATTTT.